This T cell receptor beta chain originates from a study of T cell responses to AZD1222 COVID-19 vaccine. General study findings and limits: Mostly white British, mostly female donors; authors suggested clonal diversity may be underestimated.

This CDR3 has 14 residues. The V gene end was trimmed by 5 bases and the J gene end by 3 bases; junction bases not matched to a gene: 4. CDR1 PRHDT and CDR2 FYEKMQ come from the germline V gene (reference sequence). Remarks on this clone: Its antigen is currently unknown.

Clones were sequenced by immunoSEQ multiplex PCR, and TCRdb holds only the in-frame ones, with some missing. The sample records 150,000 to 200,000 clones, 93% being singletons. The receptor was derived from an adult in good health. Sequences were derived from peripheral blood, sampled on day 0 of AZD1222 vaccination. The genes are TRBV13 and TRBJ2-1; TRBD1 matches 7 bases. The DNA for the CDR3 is TGTGCCAGCAGCCAGGGACAGATCTACAATGAGCAGTTCTTC. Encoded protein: CASSQGQIYNEQFF.